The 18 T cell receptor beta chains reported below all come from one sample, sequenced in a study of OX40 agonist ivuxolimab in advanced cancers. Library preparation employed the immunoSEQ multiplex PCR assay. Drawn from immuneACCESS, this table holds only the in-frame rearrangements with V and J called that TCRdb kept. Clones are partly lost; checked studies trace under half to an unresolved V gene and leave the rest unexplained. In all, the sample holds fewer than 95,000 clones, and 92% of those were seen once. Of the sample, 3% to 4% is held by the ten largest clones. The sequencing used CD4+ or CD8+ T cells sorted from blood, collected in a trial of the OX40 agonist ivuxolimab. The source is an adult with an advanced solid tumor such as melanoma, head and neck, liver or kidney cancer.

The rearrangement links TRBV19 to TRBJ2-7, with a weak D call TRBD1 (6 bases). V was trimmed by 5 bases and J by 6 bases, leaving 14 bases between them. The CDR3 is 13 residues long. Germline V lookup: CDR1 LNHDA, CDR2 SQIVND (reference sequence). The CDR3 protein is CASSHGARGEQYF. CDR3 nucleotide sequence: TGTGCCAGTAGTCACGGAGCCAGGGGCGAGCAGTACTTC.

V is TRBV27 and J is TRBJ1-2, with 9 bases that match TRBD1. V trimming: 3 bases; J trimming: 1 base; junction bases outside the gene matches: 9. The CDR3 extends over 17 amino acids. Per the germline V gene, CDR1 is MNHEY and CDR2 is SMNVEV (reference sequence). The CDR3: CASSLRRGTGHNYGYTF. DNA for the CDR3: TGTGCCAGCAGTTTGCGGAGAGGGACAGGGCATAACTATGGCTACACCTTC.

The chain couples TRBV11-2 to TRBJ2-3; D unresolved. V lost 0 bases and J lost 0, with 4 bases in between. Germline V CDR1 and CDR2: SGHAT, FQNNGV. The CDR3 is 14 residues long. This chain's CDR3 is CASSLEFSTDTQYF. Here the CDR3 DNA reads TGTGCCAGCAGCTTAGAGTTTAGCACAGATACGCAGTATTTT.

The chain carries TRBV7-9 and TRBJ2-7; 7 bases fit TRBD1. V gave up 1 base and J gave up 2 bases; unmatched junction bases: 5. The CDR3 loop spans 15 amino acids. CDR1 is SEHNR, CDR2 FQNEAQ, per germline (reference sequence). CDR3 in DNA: TGTGCCAGCAGCTTAGACCACAGGGGTCCCTACGAGCAGTACTTC. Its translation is CASSLDHRGPYEQYF.

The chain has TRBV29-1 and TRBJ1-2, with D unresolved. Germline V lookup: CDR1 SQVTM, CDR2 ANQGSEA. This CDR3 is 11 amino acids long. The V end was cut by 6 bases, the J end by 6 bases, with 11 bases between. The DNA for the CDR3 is TGCAGCGTGCTCGCGGGAAATGGCTACACCTTC. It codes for CSVLAGNGYTF.

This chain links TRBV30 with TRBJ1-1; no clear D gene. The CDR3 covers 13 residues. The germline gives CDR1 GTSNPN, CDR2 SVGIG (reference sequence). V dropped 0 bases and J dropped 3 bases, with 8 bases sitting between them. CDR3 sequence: CAWSVARYTEAFF. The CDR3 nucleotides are TGTGCCTGGAGTGTTGCCCGATACACTGAAGCTTTCTTT.

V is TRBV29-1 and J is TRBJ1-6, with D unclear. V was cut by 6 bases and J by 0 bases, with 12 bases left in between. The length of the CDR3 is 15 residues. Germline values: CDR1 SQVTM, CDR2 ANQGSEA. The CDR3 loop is CSVRLGRSYNSPLHF. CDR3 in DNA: TGCAGCGTGCGGCTGGGCCGCTCCTATAATTCACCCCTCCACTTT.

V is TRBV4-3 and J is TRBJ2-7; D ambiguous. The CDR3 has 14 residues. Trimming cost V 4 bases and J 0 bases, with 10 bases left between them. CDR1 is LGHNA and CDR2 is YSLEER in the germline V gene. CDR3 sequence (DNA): TGCGCCAGCAGCCCAAGGATAGCCTCCTACGAGCAGTACTTC. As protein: CASSPRIASYEQYF.

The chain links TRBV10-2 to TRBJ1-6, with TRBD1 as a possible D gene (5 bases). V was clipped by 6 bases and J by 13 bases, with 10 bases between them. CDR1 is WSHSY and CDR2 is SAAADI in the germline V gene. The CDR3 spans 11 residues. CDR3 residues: CASSPPGPLHF. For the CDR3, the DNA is TGCGCCAGCAGCCCACCAGGGCCCCTCCACTTT.

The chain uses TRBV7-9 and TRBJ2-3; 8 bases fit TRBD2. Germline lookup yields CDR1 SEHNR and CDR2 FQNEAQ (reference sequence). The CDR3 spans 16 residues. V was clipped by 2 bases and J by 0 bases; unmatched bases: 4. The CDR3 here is CASSLTSGSSTDTQYF. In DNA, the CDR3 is TGTGCCAGCAGCTTAACCAGCGGGAGTAGCACAGATACGCAGTATTTT.

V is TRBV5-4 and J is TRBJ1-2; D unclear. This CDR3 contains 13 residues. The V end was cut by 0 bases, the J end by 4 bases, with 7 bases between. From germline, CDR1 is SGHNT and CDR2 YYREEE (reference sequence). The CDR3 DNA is TGTGCCAGCAGCTTGGTGACAAGCTATGGCTACACCTTC. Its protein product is CASSLVTSYGYTF.

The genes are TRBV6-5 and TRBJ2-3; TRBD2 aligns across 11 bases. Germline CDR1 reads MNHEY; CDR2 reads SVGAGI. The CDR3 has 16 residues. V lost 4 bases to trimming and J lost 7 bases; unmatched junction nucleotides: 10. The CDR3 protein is CASSSQLAGAPNTQYF. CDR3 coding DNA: TGTGCCAGCAGTTCCCAACTAGCGGGGGCCCCAAATACGCAGTATTTT.

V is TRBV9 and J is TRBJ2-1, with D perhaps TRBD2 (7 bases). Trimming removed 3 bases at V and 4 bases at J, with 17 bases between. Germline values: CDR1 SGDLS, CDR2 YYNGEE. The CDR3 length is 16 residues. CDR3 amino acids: CASSGGRGGVYNEQFF. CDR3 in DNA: TGTGCCAGCAGCGGGGGAAGGGGGGGGGTTTACAATGAGCAGTTCTTC.

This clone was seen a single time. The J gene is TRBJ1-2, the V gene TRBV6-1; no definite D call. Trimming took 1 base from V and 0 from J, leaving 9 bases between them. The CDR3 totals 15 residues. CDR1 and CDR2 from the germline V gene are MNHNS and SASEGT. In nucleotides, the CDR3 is TGTGCCAGCAGTGAAGGGGCACCAGCTAACTATGGCTACACCTTC. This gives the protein CASSEGAPANYGYTF.

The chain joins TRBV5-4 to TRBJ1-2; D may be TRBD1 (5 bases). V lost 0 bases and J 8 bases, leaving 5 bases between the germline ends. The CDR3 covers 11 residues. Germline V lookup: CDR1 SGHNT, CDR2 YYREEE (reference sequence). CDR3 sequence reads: CASSLEGGYTF. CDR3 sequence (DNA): TGTGCCAGCAGCTTGGAGGGGGGCTACACCTTC. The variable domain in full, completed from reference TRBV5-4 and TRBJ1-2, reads ETGVTQSPTHLIKTRGQQVTLRCSSQSGHNTVSWYQQALGQGPQFIFQYYREEENGRGNFPPRFSGLQFPNYSSELNVNALELDDSALYLCASSLEGGYTFGSGTRLTVV.

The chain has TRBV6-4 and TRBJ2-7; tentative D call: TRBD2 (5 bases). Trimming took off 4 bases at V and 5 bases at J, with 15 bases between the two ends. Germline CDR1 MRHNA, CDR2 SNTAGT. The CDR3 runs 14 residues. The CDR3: CASSGRTSRDEQYF. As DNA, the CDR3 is TGTGCCAGCAGTGGGAGGACGTCCCGGGACGAGCAGTACTTC.

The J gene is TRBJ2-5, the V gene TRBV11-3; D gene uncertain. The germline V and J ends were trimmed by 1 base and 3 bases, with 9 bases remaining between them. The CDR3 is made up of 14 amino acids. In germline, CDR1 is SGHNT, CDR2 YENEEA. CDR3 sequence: CASSLVGSEETQYF. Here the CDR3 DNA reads TGTGCCAGCAGCTTAGTAGGCAGTGAAGAGACCCAGTACTTC.

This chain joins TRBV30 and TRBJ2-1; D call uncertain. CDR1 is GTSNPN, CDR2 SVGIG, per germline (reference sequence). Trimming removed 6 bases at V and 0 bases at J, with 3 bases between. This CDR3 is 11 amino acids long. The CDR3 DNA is TGTGCCTGCCACTCCTACAATGAGCAGTTCTTC. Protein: CACHSYNEQFF.